These T cell receptor beta chains were read from a single sample in a study of PD-1 blockade in classical Hodgkin lymphoma. Method: immunoSEQ multiplex PCR; TCRdb's copy keeps in-frame clones and lacks some. Among approximately 45,000 clones listed, roughly 90% were seen once. The sample taken for sequencing was peripheral blood mononuclear cells (PBMCs). All receptors derive from a human donor with classical Hodgkin lymphoma. Both conserved end residues are part of each CDR3. A D gene is named only where the DNA matches it firmly. Only some rows state a clone size, as once, few, many or a class for expanded clones.

CASTTLVRSYGYTF | TGTGCCAGCACCACCCTCGTCAGGAGCTATGGCTACACCTTC | TRBJ1-2 | TRBV28 | NA | NA
CASSPPEGKLFF | TGTGCCAGCAGCCCACCCGAGGGAAAACTGTTTTTT | TRBJ1-4 | TRBV9 | NA | NA
CASSRDSSNTGELFF | TGTGCTAGCAGCCGGGACAGCTCGAACACCGGGGAGCTGTTTTTT | TRBJ2-2 | TRBV7-7 | NA | TRBD1
CASSEESGRAGDEQYF | TGTGCCAGCAGTGAAGAAAGCGGGAGGGCCGGCGACGAGCAGTACTTC | TRBJ2-7 | TRBV2 | NA | TRBD2
CASSILGQGDNQPQHF | TGTGCCAGTAGTATTCTCGGGCAGGGAGACAATCAGCCCCAGCATTTT | TRBJ1-5 | TRBV19 | NA | NA
CASSILGLLDNGYTF | TGTGCCAGTAGTATTCTTGGCCTTCTGGACAATGGCTACACCTTC | TRBJ1-2 | TRBV19 | NA | NA
CASSPDGDTYGYTF | TGTGCCAGCTCCCCAGACGGGGACACTTATGGCTACACCTTC | TRBJ1-2 | TRBV18 | NA | NA
CASSLFLLAGGSGANVLTF | TGTGCCAGCAGTTTATTCCTTCTGGCGGGAGGCTCTGGGGCCAACGTCCTGACTTTC | TRBJ2-6 | TRBV28 | NA | TRBD2
CASSATSGRSSYNEQFF | TGTGCCAGCAGCGCTACTAGCGGGCGGAGCTCCTACAATGAGCAGTTCTTC | TRBJ2-1 | TRBV2 | NA | TRBD2
CASSRLRGGTNEKLFF | TGTGCCAGCAGCCGACTCAGGGGGGGGACTAATGAAAAACTGTTTTTT | TRBJ1-4 | TRBV14 | NA | TRBD1
CASRRGAADTEAFF | TGTGCCAGCAGGAGAGGGGCGGCGGACACTGAAGCTTTCTTT | TRBJ1-1 | TRBV5-6 | NA | NA
CASSLDGNTIYF | TGTGCCAGCAGTCTAGACGGAAACACCATATATTTT | TRBJ1-3 | TRBV6-1 | NA | NA
CASSYPFSGANVLTF | TGTGCCAGCAGTTACCCCTTCTCTGGGGCCAACGTCCTGACTTTC | TRBJ2-6 | TRBV6-6 | NA | NA
CASSRSTSGANVLTF | TGTGCCAGCAGCCGGTCCACATCTGGGGCCAACGTCCTGACTTTC | TRBJ2-6 | TRBV7-9 | NA | NA
CAIKEREGGYNEQFF | TGTGCCATCAAAGAGCGGGAGGGCGGGTACAATGAGCAGTTCTTC | TRBJ2-1 | TRBV10-3 | NA | TRBD2
CASSLVAENYGYTF | TGTGCCAGCAGCTTGGTAGCAGAGAACTATGGCTACACCTTC | TRBJ1-2 | TRBV5-4 | once | NA
CASSEGGAGHGQPQHF | TGCGCCAGCAGTGAGGGTGGGGCAGGACATGGTCAGCCCCAGCATTTT | TRBJ1-5 | TRBV10-2 | NA | NA
CASSLGATGPYSNQPQHF | TGTGCCAGCAGTTTAGGGGCGACAGGGCCTTATAGCAATCAGCCCCAGCATTTT | TRBJ1-5 | TRBV28 | NA | TRBD1
CSSRGASGSSTDTQYF | TGCAGCTCTAGGGGGGCTAGCGGGAGTAGCACAGATACGCAGTATTTT | TRBJ2-3 | TRBV29-1 | once | TRBD2
CASSAHTGNYGYTF | TGTGCCAGTAGTGCACACACAGGGAACTATGGCTACACCTTC | TRBJ1-2 | TRBV19 | NA | NA
CASGLGGNIQYF | TGTGCTAGTGGTTTAGGCGGAAACATTCAGTACTTC | TRBJ2-4 | TRBV12-5 | NA | NA
CASSDRGGTDTQYF | TGTGCCAGCAGTGACAGGGGAGGGACAGATACGCAGTATTTT | TRBJ2-3 | TRBV27 | NA | NA
CASSLRRRAGSEDEQYF | TGTGCCAGCAGTTTAAGGAGGCGGGCAGGGAGTGAGGACGAGCAGTACTTC | TRBJ2-7 | TRBV28 | NA | NA
CASIRGLGNTDTQYF | TGTGCCAGCATCCGAGGACTAGGAAACACAGATACGCAGTATTTT | TRBJ2-3 | TRBV2 | NA | TRBD2
CASSLSGGGNQPQHF | TGTGCCAGCAGTTTATCAGGGGGGGGCAATCAGCCCCAGCATTTT | TRBJ1-5 | TRBV28 | NA | TRBD1
CASSLQASGRTYEQYF | TGCGCCAGCAGCTTGCAGGCTAGCGGGCGTACCTACGAGCAGTACTTC | TRBJ2-7 | TRBV5-1 | NA | TRBD2
CASSGIRGTTVGELFF | TGTGCCAGCAGTGGCATTAGGGGGACTACCGTCGGGGAGCTGTTTTTT | TRBJ2-2 | TRBV6-1 | NA | NA
CASSPGTNRNTEAFF | TGCGCCAGCAGCCCGGGGACGAACCGCAACACTGAAGCTTTCTTT | TRBJ1-1 | TRBV5-1 | NA | NA
CASSLNGGSDTEAFF | TGCGCCAGCAGCTTGAATGGGGGTTCGGACACTGAAGCTTTCTTT | TRBJ1-1 | TRBV5-1 | NA | NA
CASSRGGDEQFF | TGCGCCAGCAGCCGCGGGGGCGATGAGCAGTTCTTC | TRBJ2-1 | TRBV5-1 | NA | NA
CASSWLAGGYNEQFF | TGTGCCAGCAGCTGGCTAGCGGGAGGATACAATGAGCAGTTCTTC | TRBJ2-1 | TRBV11-3 | NA | TRBD2
CASSRTPGQGAGQRFDTF | TGCGCCAGCAGCAGGACCCCGGGACAGGGGGCCGGGCAACGATTTGACACCTTC | TRBJ1-2 | TRBV5-1 | few | TRBD1
CASAPGGLARREQYF | TGTGCCAGCGCGCCCGGGGGACTAGCGAGGCGGGAGCAGTACTTC | TRBJ2-5 | TRBV27 | NA | TRBD2
CASRRVQGTDTQYF | TGTGCCAGTCGGCGCGTTCAAGGCACAGATACGCAGTATTTT | TRBJ2-3 | TRBV19 | NA | NA
CASSQRTGTEAFF | TGTGCCAGCAGCCAAAGGACGGGGACGGAAGCTTTCTTT | TRBJ1-1 | TRBV7-2 | NA | NA
CASSSPLEETQYF | TGCGCCAGCAGCTCCCCGCTTGAGGAGACCCAGTACTTC | TRBJ2-5 | TRBV5-1 | NA | NA
CASSLPRLAGGNEQFF | TGCGCCAGCAGCCTCCCCCGTCTAGCGGGAGGCAATGAGCAGTTCTTC | TRBJ2-1 | TRBV5-1 | NA | TRBD2